A single sample is the source of the 20 T cell receptor beta chains below, sequenced in a study of technical replicates of blood from several donors. Clones were read by immunoSEQ multiplex PCR, and TCRdb kept only the in-frame ones, dropping some. The sample contains around 84,000 clones, more than 95% of which appear only once. Sequencing was done on a sample of T cells isolated from PBMCs. All receptors come from a human donor in good health.

The CDR3 region is CASSSQGPSGYTF. The CDR3 DNA is TGTGCCAGCAGTTCTCAGGGCCCGAGCGGCTACACCTTC. V and J are TRBV27 and TRBJ1-2; the D gene is possibly TRBD1 (5 bases). Deletions cut 4 bases from V and 8 bases from J, with 14 bases between. The CDR3 runs 13 residues. Germline loops: CDR1 MNHEY, CDR2 SMNVEV (reference sequence).

The genes are TRBV30 and TRBJ1-4, with D maybe TRBD1 (5 bases). Trimming left V 3 bases short and J 7 bases short, with 12 bases between. CDR3 size: 13 residues. Germline loops: CDR1 GTSNPN, CDR2 SVGIG (reference sequence). CDR3 in DNA: TGTGCCTGGAGGGGGCAGCCTGGTGAAAAACTGTTTTTT. Its translation is CAWRGQPGEKLFF. The complete variable domain, with remaining parts taken from reference TRBV30 and TRBJ1-4, reads SQTIHQWPATLVQPVGSPLSLECTVEGTSNPNLYWYRQAAGRGLQLLFYSVGIGQISSEVPQNLSASRPQDRQFILSSKKLLLSDSGFYLCAWRGQPGEKLFFGSGTQLSVL.

This chain links TRBV2 with TRBJ1-2; 10 bases are a match to TRBD1. Germline V gives CDR1 SNHLY, CDR2 FYNNEI. The CDR3 extends over 12 amino acids. Trimming removed 8 bases from V and 5 bases from J; junction bases left unmatched: 2. The CDR3 DNA sequence: TGTGCCAGCCGGGACAGGGGATATGGCTACACCTTC. This encodes CASRDRGYGYTF.

The chain carries TRBV27 and TRBJ1-5; a possible D gene is TRBD1 (6 bases). The germline CDR1 and CDR2 sequences are MNHEY and SMNVEV (reference sequence). The CDR3 covers 14 residues. Deletions cut 4 bases from V and 3 bases from J, with 10 bases between. Here the CDR3 DNA reads TGTGCCAGCAGTTCTTACAGGGACAATCAGCCCCAGCATTTT. Translation: CASSSYRDNQPQHF.

The CDR3 nucleotides are TGCGCCAGCAGGGAGGGACTAGCGGGCACCGGGGAGCTGTTTTTT. This sequence encodes CASREGLAGTGELFF. The V call is TRBV10-2, the J call TRBJ2-2, with 12 nucleotides matching TRBD2. The CDR3 length is 15 residues. V lost 6 bases and J lost 4; bases outside the gene matches: 3. Germline V gene sequence: CDR1 WSHSY, CDR2 SAAADI.

The chain joins TRBV6-5 to TRBJ2-1; possibly TRBD1 for D (5 bases). CDR3 length: 12 amino acids. Trimming removed 6 bases from V and 3 bases from J, with 6 bases in between. Per the germline V gene, CDR1 is MNHEY and CDR2 is SVGAGI. CDR3 region: CASRTGYNEQFF. CDR3 DNA: TGTGCCAGCAGAACAGGCTACAATGAGCAGTTCTTC.

The chain employs TRBV27 and TRBJ1-5; 7 nucleotides match TRBD1. Germline CDR1 reads MNHEY; CDR2 reads SMNVEV (reference sequence). The CDR3 contains 15 residues. Trimming took 8 bases from V and 6 from J; bases not matched to a gene: 13. The CDR3 DNA sequence: TGTGCCAGCTCGCCCCGACAGGGTTGGGGTCAGCCCCAGCATTTT. It translates to CASSPRQGWGQPQHF.

Comment on this clone: Mismatch with germline at one junction end may stem from a read error. The DNA for the CDR3 is TGTGCCAGCAGCCAAGATCCTGGAGGCGGGGGACGAGATTTT. It codes for CASSQDPGGGGRDF. J is TRBJ1-5 and V is TRBV4-2, with a tentative D call TRBD1 (5 bases). CDR1 is LGHNA and CDR2 is YNFKEQ in the germline V gene. The length of the CDR3 is 14 residues.

The J gene is TRBJ1-1, the V gene TRBV4-1, with D uncertain. Germline V gene data show CDR1 as MGHRA and CDR2 as YSYEKL. The V gene lost 3 bases and the J gene lost 7 bases, with 12 bases spanning the gap. The CDR3 totals 13 residues. Here the CDR3 reads CASSQGGSLEAFF. The CDR3 DNA reads TGCGCCAGCAGCCAGGGAGGATCTCTTGAAGCTTTCTTT.

J is TRBJ2-7 and V is TRBV28; D remains ambiguous. The length of the CDR3 is 12 residues. V was pared by 5 bases and J by 5 bases, with 10 bases between. Germline lookup yields CDR1 MDHEN and CDR2 SYDVKM. The CDR3 DNA is TGTGCCAGCAGTCTCCTTCAGGACGAGCAGTACTTC. Encoded protein: CASSLLQDEQYF.

The chain couples TRBV11-2 to TRBJ2-1; D unresolved. Trimming cost V 5 bases and J 6 bases, with 17 bases left between them. The CDR3 sequence is 15 residues long. CDR1 and CDR2 from the germline V gene are SGHAT and FQNNGV. The DNA for the CDR3 is TGTGCCAGCAGCCGTCGGCGAGGTGTCTCCAATGAGCAGTTCTTC. Its protein product is CASSRRRGVSNEQFF.

The chain employs TRBV18 and TRBJ2-2; D gene unclear. There are 17 residues in the CDR3. V lost 0 bases, J lost 3 bases, and 14 bases lay in between. The germline V gene encodes CDR1 KGHSH and CDR2 LQKENI. The CDR3 protein is CASSPPLFSTDTGELFF. CDR3 in DNA: TGTGCCAGCTCACCACCGCTTTTTAGTACCGACACCGGGGAGCTGTTTTTT.

The rearrangement joins TRBV19 to TRBJ1-5, with 8 bases identical to TRBD1. Germline V gene sequence: CDR1 LNHDA, CDR2 SQIVND (reference sequence). V was clipped by 2 bases and J by 7 bases; unmatched bases: 4. This CDR3 has 14 amino acids. CDR3 nucleotide sequence: TGTGCCAGTAGTATACAGGGGGCATACCAGCCCCAGCATTTT. Translation gives CASSIQGAYQPQHF.

The CDR3: CASNYQGSTDTQYF. The CDR3, as DNA: TGTGCCAGCAATTACCAGGGCAGCACAGATACGCAGTATTTT. V gene TRBV27 combines with J gene TRBJ2-3, with D possibly matching TRBD1 (5 bases). Germline CDR1 reads MNHEY; CDR2 reads SMNVEV (reference sequence). V was clipped by 7 bases and J by 0 bases, with 11 bases between them. This CDR3 has 14 amino acids.

The chain joins TRBV7-9 to TRBJ2-5; TRBD2 agrees at 8 bases. V shed 1 base, J shed 5 bases, and the junction held 6 bases outside the gene matches. CDR1 SEHNR and CDR2 FQNEAQ come from the germline V gene (reference sequence). The CDR3 covers 15 residues. The CDR3 coding sequence is TGTGCCAGCAGCTTAGGTAGCGGGATCGTCGAGACCCAGTACTTC. This gives the protein CASSLGSGIVETQYF.

The chain has TRBV5-5 and TRBJ1-1; tentatively, D is TRBD1 (5 bases). The germline CDR1 and CDR2 sequences are SGHKS and YYEKEE (reference sequence). V lost 1 base to trimming and J lost 5 bases, with 12 bases between them. CDR3 length: 14 amino acids. CDR3 in amino acids: CASSLFGGSTEAFF. CDR3 sequence (DNA): TGTGCCAGCAGCTTGTTCGGGGGGAGTACTGAAGCTTTCTTT.

V is TRBV2 and J is TRBJ1-2; TRBD1 matches at 7 bases. Germline trimming cut 1 base from V and 10 bases from J; bases unmatched to any gene: 3. Per the germline V gene, CDR1 is SNHLY and CDR2 is FYNNEI. The CDR3 has 12 amino acids. In nucleotides, the CDR3 is TGTGCCAGCAGTGAAGGACAGGGTGTCTACACCTTC. Residues: CASSEGQGVYTF.

The CDR3 spells CASSLQRRLQGAGELFF. The CDR3 DNA reads TGCGCCAGCAGCTTGCAGCGACGCCTCCAAGGGGCCGGGGAGCTGTTTTTT. J is TRBJ2-2 and V is TRBV5-1, with D perhaps TRBD1 (5 bases). There are 17 residues in the CDR3. Germline V gene sequence: CDR1 SGHRS, CDR2 YFSETQ. V shed 1 base and J shed 6 bases, with 19 bases lying between them. Together with reference TRBV5-1 and TRBJ2-2, the CDR3 gives the full variable domain: KAGVTQTPRYLIKTRGQQVTLSCSPISGHRSVSWYQQTPGQGLQFLFEYFSETQRNKGNFPGRFSGRQFSNSRSEMNVSTLELGDSALYLCASSLQRRLQGAGELFFGEGSRLTVL.

This chain uses TRBV7-9 with TRBJ2-2, with D possibly being TRBD1 (7 bases). The germline gives CDR1 SEHNR, CDR2 FQNEAQ (reference sequence). The CDR3 is 18 amino acids. The V end lost 5 bases, the J end lost 4 bases, and 23 bases lay between the germline ends. CDR3 protein: CASSPWTGLRRGTGELFF. The CDR3 region has the DNA TGTGCCAGCAGCCCGTGGACAGGCCTCCGGAGGGGCACCGGGGAGCTGTTTTTT.

Only one count was recorded for this clone. The V call is TRBV5-6, the J call TRBJ1-1; D call uncertain. Germline V CDR1 and CDR2: SGHDT, YYEEEE. V was cut by 2 bases and J by 4 bases, with 21 bases left in between. This CDR3 contains 17 residues. The CDR3 DNA reads TGTGCCAGCAGCTTTTGGGTGGGAGGGCCACTTGGCACTGAAGCTTTCTTT. Amino acid sequence: CASSFWVGGPLGTEAFF.